The 11 T cell receptor beta chains in this list originate from one sample, sequenced in a study of cytomegalovirus exposure and HLA in healthy donors. PCR employed 60 Vbeta and 13 Jbeta primers. The table came from immunoSEQ multiplex PCR; TCRdb's copy has only in-frame clones and leaves some out. The repertoire holds 110,000 to 150,000 clones, with roughly 80% as singletons. The sequenced material came from PBMCs. The receptors here all came from a female donor in good health and CMV-seronegative.

V and J are TRBV5-1 and TRBJ2-1; D uncertain. The germline CDR1 and CDR2 sequences are SGHRS and YFSETQ. This CDR3 comprises 15 residues. The germline V and J ends were trimmed by 4 bases and 0 bases, with 11 bases remaining between them. The CDR3 nucleotides read TGCGCCAGCAGCGAGGCTGAGAGCTCCTACAATGAGCAGTTCTTC. Translation gives CASSEAESSYNEQFF.

This rearrangement joins TRBV5-1 to TRBJ1-2; weak D call: TRBD1 (5 bases). This CDR3 contains 13 residues. V lost 1 base and J 5 bases, leaving 9 bases between the germline ends. Germline V lookup: CDR1 SGHRS, CDR2 YFSETQ. CDR3 nucleotides: TGCGCCAGCAGCTTGAGCAGGGATTATGGCTACACCTTC. Protein: CASSLSRDYGYTF. Supplemented by reference TRBV5-1 and TRBJ1-2, the full variable domain reads KAGVTQTPRYLIKTRGQQVTLSCSPISGHRSVSWYQQTPGQGLQFLFEYFSETQRNKGNFPGRFSGRQFSNSRSEMNVSTLELGDSALYLCASSLSRDYGYTFGSGTRLTVV.

The V call is TRBV6-1, the J call TRBJ1-1; D might be TRBD1 (6 bases). Germline values: CDR1 MNHNS, CDR2 SASEGT. This CDR3 is built from 13 residues. The V and J ends lost 6 bases and 4 bases respectively, with 12 bases between them. For the CDR3, the DNA is TGTGCCAGCAGCTTTAGGGGGGGCACTGAAGCTTTCTTT. It is translated as CASSFRGGTEAFF.

This chain links TRBV5-4 with TRBJ2-1; TRBD2 might be the D (7 bases). CDR3 length equals 14 residues. The V gene lost 0 bases and the J gene lost 10 bases, with 14 bases spanning the gap. Germline assignment: CDR1 SGHNT and CDR2 YYREEE (reference sequence). The CDR3 protein is CASSLVGGGQEQFF. The CDR3, as DNA: TGTGCCAGCAGCTTGGTTGGGGGGGGCCAAGAGCAGTTCTTC.

The V gene is TRBV4-2, the J gene TRBJ2-7, with D unclear. Germline V gene data show CDR1 as LGHNA and CDR2 as YNFKEQ. The CDR3 extends over 16 amino acids. V lost 0 bases and J 5 bases, leaving 17 bases between the germline ends. The CDR3 is CASSQDPPSVGNEQYF. In DNA form, the CDR3 reads TGTGCCAGCAGCCAAGATCCCCCTAGTGTTGGCAACGAGCAGTACTTC.

The J gene is TRBJ1-2, the V gene TRBV23-1; D remains unclear. TRBV23-1 is placed among ORFs of uncertain function. With 7 bases removed from V and 6 bases from J, the gap between germline ends came to 15 bases. The CDR3 has 13 residues. The CDR3 spells CASKWGCGNGYTF. The CDR3 bases are TGCGCCAGCAAGTGGGGATGCGGGAATGGCTACACCTTC.

The V and J genes are TRBV6-5 and TRBJ1-3, with no clear D. CDR3 length: 16 amino acids. CDR1 and CDR2 (germline): MNHEY, SVGAGI. With 0 bases removed from V and 9 bases from J, the gap between germline ends came to 18 bases. The CDR3 bases are TGTGCCAGCAGTTACTCCTTCCCGGGATTGTCGGGCACCATATATTTT. It encodes CASSYSFPGLSGTIYF.

Comments on this clone: Given the absence of the conserved phenylalanine or tryptophan at the CDR3 end, a read error is likely. Because the CDR3's place on the DNA is in doubt, the DNA is left out and the CDR3 is given as listed by TCRdb. The chain uses TRBV2 and TRBJ1-2; the table calls TRBD1, which could not be checked here. The germline V gene has CDR1 SNHLY and CDR2 FYNNEI. With termini counted, the CDR3 has 9 amino acids. Here the CDR3 reads CASMLGQGA.

With regard to this clone: A junction end diverges from the germline sequence, so it may reflect a read error. The genes are TRBV7-7 and TRBJ2-5; TRBD1 matches at 9 bases. CDR1 and CDR2 (germline): SSHAT, FNYEAQ (reference sequence). This CDR3 contains 14 residues. CDR3 nucleotides: TGTGCTAGCAGCTTAGGGACAGGGAAAGAGACCCAGTACTTC. As protein: CASSLGTGKETQYF.

The count of this clone is one. The gene calls are TRBV19 and TRBJ1-5, with D maybe TRBD1 (6 bases). The V gene's germline CDR1 is LNHDA and CDR2 SQIVND (reference sequence). CDR3 length: 16 residues. Trimming removed 4 bases at V and 0 bases at J, with 13 bases between. DNA for the CDR3: TGTGCCAGTAGTACGACAGGAAAGCCTAGCAATCAGCCCCAGCATTTT. The encoded protein is CASSTTGKPSNQPQHF.

This clone is a singleton in its sample. The chain has TRBV27 and TRBJ2-7; 12 bases map to TRBD2. This CDR3 is built from 15 residues. Unmatched junction bases numbered 4, after V lost 5 bases and J lost 2 bases. Looked up from germline, CDR1 is MNHEY and CDR2 is SMNVEV (reference sequence). The CDR3 DNA sequence: TGTGCCAGCAGTCGACTAGCGGGAGAACCCTACGAGCAGTACTTC. This sequence encodes CASSRLAGEPYEQYF.